The entry below gives a single T cell receptor (beta chain) sequence along with its context. This sample is drawn from a study of blood T cell repertoires in COVID-19. Trimming pared 4 bases from V and 9 bases from J, leaving 17 bases between. Germline loops: CDR1 SGHRS, CDR2 YFSETQ. There are 15 residues in the CDR3. The method was immunoSEQ multiplex PCR; TCRdb's version includes in-frame clones alone and lacks a portion of them. The sample yields 75,000 to 95,000 clones, around 78% seen once. This chain uses TRBV5-1 with TRBJ1-6; D gene ambiguous. The sequenced material came from peripheral blood. The sequence was obtained from a man between 60 and 75 years old with COVID-19, enrolled during active disease. CDR3 coding DNA: TGCGCCAGCAGCCCCGGATCGGGGATGGCTTCACCCCTCCACTTT. It translates to CASSPGSGMASPLHF.